This T cell receptor beta chain was documented in a study of blood T cell repertoires in COVID-19. In the authors' methods: Nucleated cell number was recorded as an estimate derived from reference gene primer amplification. The repertoire was sequenced with immunoSEQ multiplex PCR; TCRdb's copy has only in-frame clones and lacks some. The V and J calls and clone size are taken from that table; D and trimming were inferred from the DNA. Among roughly 300,000 clones, about 85% were seen once, and the ten largest hold approximately 6%. V dropped 5 bases and J dropped 2 bases, with 31 bases sitting between them. In germline, CDR1 is GTSNPN, CDR2 SVGIG (reference sequence). The CDR3 is made up of 20 amino acids.

The rearrangement links TRBV30 to TRBJ1-3, with D perhaps matching TRBD1 (5 bases). The source is a woman in her 30s who had recovered from COVID-19. The sample consisted of PBMCs or T cells enriched from blood (not recorded which). The CDR3 sequence is CAWDTRGVFTRGPAGNTIYF. CDR3 bases: TGTGCCTGGGACACACGGGGGGTTTTTACCCGCGGACCGGCTGGAAACACCATATATTTT.